This TCR beta chain was sequenced for a study of blood T cell repertoires in COVID-19. Followed longitudinally, the Seattle patients had been enrolled during active infection. Original processing methods: From reference gene primer amplification, estimates of nucleated cell counts were derived. Here immunoSEQ multiplex PCR was the method, and the copy in TCRdb shows in-frame clones only, minus some. V, J and clone size derive from that table, while D and trimming were established from the DNA sequence. The data hold 150,000 to 200,000 clones, with about 85% observed a single time. Between the trimmed V and J ends, which lost 3 bases and 7 bases, there was a span of 21 bases. The CDR3 contains 15 residues. Germline V gene data show CDR1 as GTSNPN and CDR2 as SVGIG (reference sequence).

The chain recombines TRBV30 with TRBJ1-2; D is perhaps TRBD1 (6 bases). Material: peripheral blood. The clonotype comes from a person between 65 and 80 years old with COVID-19, enrolled during active disease. The CDR3 region is CAWSPPRIQGSGYTF. CDR3 nucleotides: TGTGCCTGGAGCCCCCCCCGGATTCAGGGGAGTGGCTACACCTTC.